This TCR beta chain was captured in a study of response to subunit inactivated influenza vaccine. Study conclusions and caveats: The authors suggested that every seasonal influenza vaccination recruits few new T cells.

On this clonotype: Its matching antigen is unknown.

From germline, CDR1 is LGHDT and CDR2 YNNKEL (reference sequence). This CDR3 comprises 15 residues. V was trimmed by 0 bases and J by 0 bases, leaving 9 bases between them. TCRdb analysed the RT-PCR reads with MiXCR anew, one entry per CDR3 protein. The data hold around 520,000 distinct CDR3 sequences, with roughly 23% observed a single time. The origin of this receptor is a man aged 50-59 years who received an inactivated influenza vaccine. The rearrangement joins TRBV3-1 to TRBJ2-7; weak D call: TRBD1 (6 bases). The sequenced sample was CD4+ T cells sorted from PBMCs, obtained 4 to 6 days after vaccination. The CDR3 nucleotides read TGTGCCAGCAGCCAAGAGACAGGAAGCTCCTACGAGCAGTACTTC. Translated: CASSQETGSSYEQYF.